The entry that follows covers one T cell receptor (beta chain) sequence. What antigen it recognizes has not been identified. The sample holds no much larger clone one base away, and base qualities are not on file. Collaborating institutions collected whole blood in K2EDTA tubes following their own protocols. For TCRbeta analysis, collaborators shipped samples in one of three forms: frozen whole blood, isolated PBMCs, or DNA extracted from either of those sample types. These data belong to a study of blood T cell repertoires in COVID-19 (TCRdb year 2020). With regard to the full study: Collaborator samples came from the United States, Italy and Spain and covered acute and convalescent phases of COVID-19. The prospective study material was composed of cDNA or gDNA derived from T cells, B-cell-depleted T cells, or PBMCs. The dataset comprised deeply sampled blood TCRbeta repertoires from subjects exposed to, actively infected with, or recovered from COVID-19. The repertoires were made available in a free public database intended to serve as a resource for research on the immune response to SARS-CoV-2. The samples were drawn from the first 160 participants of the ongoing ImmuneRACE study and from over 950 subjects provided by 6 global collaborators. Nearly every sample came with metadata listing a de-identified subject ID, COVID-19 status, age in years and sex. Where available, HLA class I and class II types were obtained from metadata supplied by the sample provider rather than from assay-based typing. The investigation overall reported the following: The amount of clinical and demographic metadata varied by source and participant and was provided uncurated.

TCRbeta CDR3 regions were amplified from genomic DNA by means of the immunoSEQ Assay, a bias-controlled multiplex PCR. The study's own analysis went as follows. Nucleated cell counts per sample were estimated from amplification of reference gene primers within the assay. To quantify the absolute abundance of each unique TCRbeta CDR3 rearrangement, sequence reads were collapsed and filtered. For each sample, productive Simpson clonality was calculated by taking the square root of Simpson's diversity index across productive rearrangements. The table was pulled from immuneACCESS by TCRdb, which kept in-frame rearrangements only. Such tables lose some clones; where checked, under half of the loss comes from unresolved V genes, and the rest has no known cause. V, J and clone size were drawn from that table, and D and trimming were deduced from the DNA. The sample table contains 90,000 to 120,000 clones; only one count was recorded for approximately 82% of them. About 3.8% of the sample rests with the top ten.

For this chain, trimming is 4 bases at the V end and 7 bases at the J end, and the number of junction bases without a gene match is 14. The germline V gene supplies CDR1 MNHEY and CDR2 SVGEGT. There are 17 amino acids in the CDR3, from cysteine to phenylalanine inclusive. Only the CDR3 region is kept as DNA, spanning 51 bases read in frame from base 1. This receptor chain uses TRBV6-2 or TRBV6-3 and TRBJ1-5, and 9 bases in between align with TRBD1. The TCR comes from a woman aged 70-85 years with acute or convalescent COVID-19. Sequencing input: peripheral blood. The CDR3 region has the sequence CASSSGPRTGEGQPQHF. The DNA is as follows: TGTGCCAGCAGTTCTGGCCCCCGGACAGGGGAAGGCCAGCCCCAGCATTTT.